Presented here are 16 T cell receptor beta chains from one specimen sequenced in a study of blood T cell repertoires in COVID-19. Measured with immunoSEQ multiplex PCR; TCRdb has only the in-frame clones, and not every one. The sample yields about 200,000 clones, 65% to 85% seen once. Sequenced: peripheral blood. All receptors derive from a woman in her 50s with acute or convalescent COVID-19.

V gene TRBV19 combines with J gene TRBJ1-4; the D is unclear. Germline V gene lookup returns CDR1 LNHDA and CDR2 SQIVND (reference sequence). The CDR3 has 14 residues. Trimming left V 3 bases short and J 8 bases short, with 13 bases between. The CDR3 region has the DNA TGTGCCAGTAGTATCAAACGGGGTGGAGAAAAACTGTTTTTT. Translated, it gives CASSIKRGGEKLFF.

The gene calls are TRBV7-9 and TRBJ2-2, with D maybe TRBD1 (5 bases). There are 16 residues in the CDR3. Germline CDR1 is SEHNR and CDR2 is FQNEAQ (reference sequence). With 4 bases removed from V and 0 bases from J, the gap between germline ends came to 12 bases. The CDR3 bases are TGTGCCAGCAGCTCACGACAGAGTCCGAACACCGGGGAGCTGTTTTTT. Encoded protein: CASSSRQSPNTGELFF.

This clone appeared once. The chain carries TRBV30 and TRBJ2-4; D is possibly TRBD1 (5 bases). Germline CDR1 GTSNPN, CDR2 SVGIG (reference sequence). This CDR3 region has 13 residues. The V gene lost 2 bases and the J gene lost 2 bases, with 7 bases spanning the gap. CDR3 sequence (DNA): TGTGCCTGGAGTCCAGGGCCCAAAAACATTCAGTACTTC. Translating it yields CAWSPGPKNIQYF.

The count of this clone is one. The chain combines TRBV28 with TRBJ2-7, with a possible D match to TRBD2 (8 bases). There are 16 residues in the CDR3. Germline V gene data show CDR1 as MDHEN and CDR2 as SYDVKM. V dropped 6 bases and J dropped 4 bases, with 22 bases sitting between them. CDR3 region: CASSQGGGLGFYEQYF. CDR3 nucleotides: TGTGCCAGCAGCCAGGGGGGGGGACTAGGGTTTTACGAGCAGTACTTC.

Regarding this clone: This sample also contains other DNA sequences that code for the same CDR3. The chain couples TRBV9 to TRBJ2-7; 10 positions agree with TRBD1. The CDR3 runs 15 residues. Germline V lookup: CDR1 SGDLS, CDR2 YYNGEE. The junction had 3 bases not matched to a gene; V was cut back by 0 bases and J by 3 bases. CDR3 sequence: CASSVGGTGVYEQYF. As DNA, the CDR3 is TGTGCCAGCAGCGTAGGCGGGACAGGGGTCTACGAGCAGTACTTC.

This clone showed up just once. The genes are TRBV30 and TRBJ1-1; 8 bases map to TRBD1. J lost 6 bases, V lost 1 base, and 4 bases had no gene match. Germline CDR1 GTSNPN, CDR2 SVGIG (reference sequence). This CDR3 comprises 13 residues. DNA for the CDR3: TGTGCCTGGAGTGCAGGGGGCGCGGCTGAAGCTTTCTTT. Its translation is CAWSAGGAAEAFF.

The rearrangement joins TRBV6-4 to TRBJ1-2; a possible D gene is TRBD1 (5 bases). The CDR3 is 13 amino acids. CDR1 and CDR2 from the germline V gene are MRHNA and SNTAGT. V lost 0 bases and J lost 7, with 9 bases in between. The CDR3 nucleotides are TGTGCCAGCAGTGACTCAGGGGTCGGTGGCTACACCTTC. This gives the protein CASSDSGVGGYTF.

The chain couples TRBV29-1 to TRBJ1-1, with a weak D call TRBD1 (6 bases). V lost 1 base and J 2 bases, leaving 17 bases between the germline ends. The CDR3 length is 16 residues. Germline CDR1 is SQVTM and CDR2 is ANQGSEA. The CDR3 is CSVEAQRGGVNTEAFF. The CDR3 coding sequence is TGCAGCGTTGAAGCCCAAAGGGGGGGGGTAAACACTGAAGCTTTCTTT.

The rearrangement links TRBV5-6 to TRBJ2-5; D possibly corresponds to TRBD2 (5 bases). Germline assignment: CDR1 SGHDT and CDR2 YYEEEE. This CDR3 contains 16 residues. The V end lost 1 base, the J end lost 1 base, and 14 bases lay between the germline ends. This chain's CDR3 is CASSLLRAIGQETQYF. For the CDR3, the DNA is TGTGCCAGCAGCTTGCTGAGGGCTATCGGCCAAGAGACCCAGTACTTC.

This clone was detected once. The junction does not match germline at one end; this may be a read error. This chain uses TRBV5-1 with TRBJ2-7, with TRBD1 matching over 9 bases. Germline CDR1 and CDR2: SGHRS and YFSETQ. The CDR3 runs to 14 residues. The CDR3 bases are TGCGCCAGCAGCCTCGGGACAGGGTCCTCCGAGCAGTACTTC. Its translation: CASSLGTGSSEQYF.

This sequence joins TRBV19 and TRBJ2-3; 7 nucleotides match TRBD2. The germline gives CDR1 LNHDA, CDR2 SQIVND (reference sequence). Unmatched junction bases numbered 6, after V lost 6 bases and J lost 0 bases. The CDR3 is made up of 15 amino acids. CDR3 sequence reads: CASRERGLSTDTQYF. The CDR3 bases are TGTGCCAGTAGGGAGCGGGGCCTAAGCACAGATACGCAGTATTTT. The whole variable domain, remainder taken from reference TRBV19 and TRBJ2-3, is DGGITQSPKYLFRKEGQNVTLSCEQNLNHDAMYWYRQDPGQGLRLIYYSQIVNDFQKGDIAEGYSVSREKKESFPLTVTSAQKNPTAFYLCASRERGLSTDTQYFGPGTRLTVL.

This chain joins TRBV2 and TRBJ2-3; TRBD2 aligns across 7 bases. V lost 8 bases and J lost 7; bases outside the gene matches: 15. The CDR3 sequence is 15 residues long. The V gene's germline CDR1 is SNHLY and CDR2 FYNNEI. The CDR3 nucleotides are TGTGCCAGCCAAGTGTCCTCGACAGCGGGGAATACGCAGTATTTT. Protein: CASQVSSTAGNTQYF.

This clone was recorded only once. The V and J genes are TRBV28 and TRBJ2-1; 13 bases agree with TRBD2. Germline CDR1 is MDHEN and CDR2 is SYDVKM. The CDR3 totals 17 residues. The V and J ends lost 1 base and 8 bases, in that order; junction bases with no gene match: 8. The CDR3 reads CASSLLSLAGGFHEQFF. The CDR3 coding sequence is TGTGCCAGCAGTTTATTGTCACTAGCGGGAGGGTTCCATGAGCAGTTCTTC. The full variable domain, rest sourced from reference TRBV28 and TRBJ2-1, is DVKVTQSSRYLVKRTGEKVFLECVQDMDHENMFWYRQDPGLGLRLIYFSYDVKMKEKGDIPEGYSVSREKKERFSLILESASTNQTSMYLCASSLLSLAGGFHEQFFGPGTRLTVL.

V is TRBV9 and J is TRBJ2-2, with 10 bases that match TRBD2. The CDR3 is made up of 15 amino acids. Trimming removed 2 bases from V and 4 bases from J; junction bases left unmatched: 2. The germline V gene has CDR1 SGDLS and CDR2 YYNGEE. DNA for the CDR3: TGTGCCAGCAGCGTTTCTAGCGGGAGCACCGGGGAGCTGTTTTTT. Amino acid sequence: CASSVSSGSTGELFF. The whole variable domain, remainder taken from reference TRBV9 and TRBJ2-2, is DSGVTQTPKHLITATGQRVTLRCSPRSGDLSVYWYQQSLDQGLQFLIQYYNGEERAKGNILERFSAQQFPDLHSELNLSSLELGDSALYFCASSVSSGSTGELFFGEGSRLTVL.

This clone was seen just once. The chain couples TRBV9 to TRBJ2-1; 7 bases are a match to TRBD2. The CDR3 loop spans 15 amino acids. V was pared by 4 bases and J by 4 bases, with 8 bases of the junction left unmatched. Germline V gene data show CDR1 as SGDLS and CDR2 as YYNGEE. The CDR3 DNA reads as TGTGCCAGCAGCTCCCGAGGTAGCGGGTACAATGAGCAGTTCTTC. Translation: CASSSRGSGYNEQFF. Based on the CDR3 plus reference TRBV9 and TRBJ2-1, the full variable domain is DSGVTQTPKHLITATGQRVTLRCSPRSGDLSVYWYQQSLDQGLQFLIQYYNGEERAKGNILERFSAQQFPDLHSELNLSSLELGDSALYFCASSSRGSGYNEQFFGPGTRLTVL.

The genes are TRBV1 and TRBJ2-3; the DNA was not compared with TRBD2, the D call given in the table. TRBV1 is given as a pseudogene. The CDR3 covers 12 residues. The CDR3 sequence is CTSFVVTDTQYF. In nucleotides, the CDR3 is TGCACCAGCTTCGTTGTCACAGATACGCAGTATTTT.